This T cell receptor beta chain is from a study of T-cell memory formation after mild COVID-19. Study context: Each donor largely had its own TCR clusters.

Per the germline V gene, CDR1 is SGHRS and CDR2 is YFSETQ. This CDR3 has 16 residues. The ends were cut back, 0 bases at V and 5 bases at J, with 17 bases in the middle. Comments on this clonotype: Its antigen remains unknown.

TCRdb reprocessed the 5' RACE reads via MiXCR and lists one record per CDR3 protein. The repertoire holds more than 80,000 distinct CDR3 sequences, with about 15% as singletons. Findings of the study overall: CD4+ clones that contracted lay mainly in CM and EM; CD8+ ones lay in EMRA. Whereas later expanders leaned CD4+, clones contracting day 15 to 85 showed a balanced CD4/CD8 makeup.

The sample taken for sequencing was PBMCs or a T cell subset sorted from them (not recorded which). The chain joins TRBV5-1 to TRBJ2-5; a weak D match, TRBD2 (7 bases). The origin of this receptor is an adult woman who had mild COVID-19 (a few samples of this study predate the infection). Cell type and time point are not known. The CDR3 sequence is CASSLEPGGMRETQYF. The CDR3 DNA reads as TGCGCCAGCAGCTTGGAACCGGGGGGCATGAGGGAGACCCAGTACTTC.